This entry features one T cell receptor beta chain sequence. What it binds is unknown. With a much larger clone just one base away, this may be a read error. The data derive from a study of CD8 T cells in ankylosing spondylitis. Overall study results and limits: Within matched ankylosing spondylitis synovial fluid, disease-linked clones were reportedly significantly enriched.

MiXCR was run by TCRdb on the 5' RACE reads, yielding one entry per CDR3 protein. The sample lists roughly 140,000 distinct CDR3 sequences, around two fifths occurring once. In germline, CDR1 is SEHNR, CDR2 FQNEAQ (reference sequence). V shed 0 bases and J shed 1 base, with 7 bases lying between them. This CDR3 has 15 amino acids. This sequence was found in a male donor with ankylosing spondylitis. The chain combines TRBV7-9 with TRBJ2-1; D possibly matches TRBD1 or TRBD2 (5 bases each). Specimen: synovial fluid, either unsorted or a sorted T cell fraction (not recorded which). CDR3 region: CASSLAGVSYNEQFF. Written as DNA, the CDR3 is TGTGCCAGCAGCTTAGCGGGGGTGTCCTACAATGAGCAGTTCTTC.